The 32 T cell receptor beta chains presented below share a single source sample, sequenced in a study of PD-L1 blockade in urothelial cancer. Noted time point: peripheral blood 6 weeks after treatment start. The table came from immunoSEQ multiplex PCR; TCRdb's copy has only in-frame clones and leaves some out. This sample has some 40,000 clones, with more than 80% found just once. Sequencing was performed on PBMCs, taken around atezolizumab (anti-PD-L1) treatment. The receptors come from an older man with urothelial cancer.

The chain combines TRBV28 with TRBJ1-2, with D maybe TRBD1 (6 bases). The germline V gene has CDR1 MDHEN and CDR2 SYDVKM. Trimming left V 7 bases short and J 0 bases short, with 9 bases between. This CDR3 has 13 amino acids. The CDR3 DNA is TGTGCCAGCAAAGGGGGAGCTAACTATGGCTACACCTTC. Its protein product is CASKGGANYGYTF.

The chain uses TRBV10-2 and TRBJ2-7; TRBD2 aligns across 8 bases. The V gene's germline CDR1 is WSHSY and CDR2 SAAADI. The CDR3 is 15 residues long. Trimming at V came to 3 bases and at J to 7 bases, leaving 11 bases not matched to a gene. This chain's CDR3 is CASSDRLAPSREQYF. CDR3 sequence (DNA): TGCGCCAGCAGTGATAGACTAGCGCCCTCAAGGGAGCAGTACTTC.

The chain's CDR3 is CASTPRYNEQFF. The CDR3 DNA reads as TGTGCCAGCACGCCCAGGTACAATGAGCAGTTCTTC. The rearrangement links TRBV21-1 to TRBJ2-1; no check of the table's D call, TRBD1, against the DNA was made. TRBV21-1 is flagged as a pseudogene. The CDR3 totals 12 residues.

The rearrangement uses TRBV11-2 and TRBJ1-2, with a possible D match to TRBD1 (5 bases). V shed 6 bases and J shed 2 bases, with 25 bases lying between them. Germline-derived CDR1 and CDR2 are SGHAT and FQNNGV. The CDR3 runs to 18 residues. The CDR3 DNA reads as TGTGCCAGCAGGCTTGCTTTGGGGGAGGGAAGGACGAACTATGGCTACACCTTC. It specifies CASRLALGEGRTNYGYTF.

The genes are TRBV7-9 and TRBJ2-3, with 7 nucleotides matching TRBD2. Germline CDR1 is SEHNR and CDR2 is FQNEAQ (reference sequence). The CDR3 covers 15 residues. Unmatched junction bases numbered 10, after V lost 5 bases and J lost 5 bases. CDR3 loop: CASSPRRELGDTQYF. The CDR3 DNA reads TGTGCCAGCAGCCCTAGGCGGGAGCTGGGAGATACGCAGTATTTT.

The gene calls are TRBV18 and TRBJ2-5; 9 nucleotides match TRBD1. Germline V lookup: CDR1 KGHSH, CDR2 LQKENI. This CDR3 is built from 16 residues. Trimming at V came to 0 bases and at J to 9 bases, leaving 11 bases not matched to a gene. As DNA, the CDR3 is TGTGCCAGCTCACCACCCCGCGGGACAGGGTCTACGGCCCAGTACTTC. Residues: CASSPPRGTGSTAQYF.

V gene TRBV28 combines with J gene TRBJ1-2; a weak D match, TRBD1 (5 bases). Per the germline V gene, CDR1 is MDHEN and CDR2 is SYDVKM. The V and J ends lost 6 bases and 7 bases respectively, with 15 bases between them. The CDR3 is 13 amino acids. DNA of the CDR3: TGTGCCAGCAGGCGGGAGGGGCGCGGTGGCTACACCTTC. Translation gives CASRREGRGGYTF.

The J gene is TRBJ1-4, the V gene TRBV30; perhaps TRBD1 as D (6 bases). V was clipped by 2 bases and J by 8 bases, with 15 bases between them. Germline CDR1 GTSNPN, CDR2 SVGIG (reference sequence). The CDR3 spans 14 residues. CDR3 protein: CAWSTNRVEEKLFF. For the CDR3, the DNA is TGTGCCTGGAGTACGAACAGGGTAGAGGAAAAACTGTTTTTT.

V usage is TRBV30 and J usage is TRBJ1-1, with 9 bases lining up with TRBD1. The CDR3 runs to 16 residues. Germline values: CDR1 GTSNPN, CDR2 SVGIG (reference sequence). The trim removed 0 bases at V and 5 bases at J, leaving 10 bases unmatched. The CDR3 loop is CAWSVRPGQGKTEAFF. CDR3 DNA: TGTGCCTGGAGTGTACGGCCGGGACAGGGAAAGACTGAAGCTTTCTTT.

The V call is TRBV2, the J call TRBJ1-1, with D tentatively TRBD1 (5 bases). Trimming removed 5 bases from V and 0 bases from J, with 7 bases in between. Germline V CDR1 and CDR2: SNHLY, FYNNEI. This CDR3 is 13 amino acids long. The CDR3 here is CASSSQVNTEAFF. Written as DNA, the CDR3 is TGTGCCAGCAGTTCACAGGTGAACACTGAAGCTTTCTTT.

The chain links TRBV5-4 to TRBJ2-3; 8 positions agree with TRBD2. This CDR3 is built from 16 residues. V was clipped by 1 base and J by 2 bases; unmatched bases: 6. Germline lookup yields CDR1 SGHNT and CDR2 YYREEE (reference sequence). The CDR3 region is CASSLLGRGDTDTQYF. As DNA, the CDR3 is TGTGCCAGCAGCTTGTTAGGGCGGGGGGACACAGATACGCAGTATTTT.

The rearrangement links TRBV19 to TRBJ1-5; D perhaps matches TRBD1 (6 bases). Trimming took off 5 bases at V and 3 bases at J, with 14 bases between the two ends. This CDR3 has 15 residues. CDR1 is LNHDA and CDR2 is SQIVND in the germline V gene (reference sequence). CDR3 in amino acids: CASSPTGTNNQPQHF. The CDR3 nucleotides are TGTGCCAGTAGTCCCACAGGGACGAACAATCAGCCCCAGCATTTT.

The V gene is TRBV2, the J gene TRBJ2-7, with D maybe TRBD2 (6 bases). The germline V gene encodes CDR1 SNHLY and CDR2 FYNNEI. Trimming removed 1 base from V and 3 bases from J, with 13 bases in between. The CDR3 runs 15 residues. CDR3 amino acids: CASSEGLGLIYEQYF. The CDR3 DNA reads as TGTGCCAGCAGTGAAGGACTAGGTTTGATCTACGAGCAGTACTTC.

The gene calls are TRBV5-1 and TRBJ2-3; 16 bases align to TRBD2. From germline, CDR1 is SGHRS and CDR2 YFSETQ. This CDR3 spans 16 amino acids. V shed 3 bases, J shed 3 bases, and the junction held 1 base outside the gene matches. The DNA of the CDR3 is TGCGCCAGCAGCTCGGGACTAGCGGGAGGGACAGATACGCAGTATTTT. Encoded protein: CASSSGLAGGTDTQYF.

The rearrangement joins TRBV7-9 to TRBJ1-4, with a tentative D call TRBD1 (5 bases). V was clipped by 5 bases and J by 4 bases, with 14 bases between them. The CDR3 totals 15 residues. CDR1 SEHNR and CDR2 FQNEAQ come from the germline V gene (reference sequence). CDR3 DNA: TGTGCCAGCAGCGAATACAGGAACTTTAATGAAAAACTGTTTTTT. It encodes CASSEYRNFNEKLFF.

The CDR3 is CASSPVGGPDTQYF. The CDR3 DNA follows: TGTGCCAGCAGCCCTGTTGGCGGGCCAGATACGCAGTATTTT. The V and J genes are TRBV7-3 and TRBJ2-3, with D tentatively TRBD2 (5 bases). Germline V gives CDR1 SGHTA, CDR2 FQGTGA. The ends were cut back, 5 bases at V and 4 bases at J, with 13 bases in the middle. This CDR3 spans 14 amino acids. Drawing the rest from reference TRBV7-3 and TRBJ2-3, the complete variable domain is GAGVSQTPSNKVTEKGKYVELRCDPISGHTALYWYRQSLGQGPEFLIYFQGTGAADDSGLPNDRFFAVRPEGSVSTLKIQRTERGDSAVYLCASSPVGGPDTQYFGPGTRLTVL.

V gene TRBV11-2 combines with J gene TRBJ1-3; D call uncertain. Germline V gene data show CDR1 as SGHAT and CDR2 as FQNNGV. V lost 0 bases, J lost 0 bases, and 6 bases lay in between. The CDR3 covers 15 residues. CDR3 in DNA: TGTGCCAGCAGCTTAGATGAGAACTCTGGAAACACCATATATTTT. Translated: CASSLDENSGNTIYF.

The rearrangement joins TRBV27 to TRBJ2-7; 12 bases fit TRBD1. V trimming: 4 bases; J trimming: 6 bases; junction bases outside the gene matches: 4. This CDR3 is 14 amino acids long. CDR1 is MNHEY, CDR2 SMNVEV, per germline (reference sequence). The CDR3 region has the DNA TGTGCCAGCAGTTGGGGGACAGGGGGCGGCGAGCAGTACTTC. This encodes CASSWGTGGGEQYF.

CDR3 nucleotide sequence: TGTGCCAGCAGCTTCTTCGGCGGACAAGAGACCCAGTACTTC. Amino acid sequence: CASSFFGGQETQYF. This chain joins TRBV11-2 and TRBJ2-5, with D uncertain. The CDR3 has 14 residues. Deletions cut 3 bases from V and 2 bases from J, with 10 bases between. CDR1 is SGHAT and CDR2 is FQNNGV in the germline V gene.

The chain is built from TRBV9 and TRBJ1-4; 7 nucleotides align to TRBD1. Unmatched junction bases numbered 5, after V lost 4 bases and J lost 2 bases. The CDR3 is 15 amino acids. Germline CDR1 is SGDLS and CDR2 is YYNGEE. The CDR3 loop is CASSTTGVTNEKLFF. DNA of the CDR3: TGTGCCAGCAGCACAACAGGGGTTACTAATGAAAAACTGTTTTTT. Full variable domain (missing parts from reference TRBV9 and TRBJ1-4): DSGVTQTPKHLITATGQRVTLRCSPRSGDLSVYWYQQSLDQGLQFLIQYYNGEERAKGNILERFSAQQFPDLHSELNLSSLELGDSALYFCASSTTGVTNEKLFFGSGTQLSVL.

The chain combines TRBV23-1 with TRBJ2-7; 7 bases line up with TRBD2. TRBV23-1 is classed as an ORF, of uncertain function. Trimming at V came to 1 base and at J to 0 bases, leaving 9 bases not matched to a gene. This CDR3 region has 17 residues. Here the CDR3 reads CASSQWGEGRVSYEQYF. The DNA of the CDR3 is TGCGCCAGCAGTCAATGGGGGGAGGGCAGGGTCTCCTACGAGCAGTACTTC.

This chain's CDR3 is CASSEVGLAGGNEQFF. For the CDR3, the DNA is TGTGCCAGCAGTGAAGTTGGGCTAGCGGGAGGCAATGAGCAGTTCTTC. The chain combines TRBV6-1 with TRBJ2-1; 11 bases fit TRBD2. The junction had 5 bases not matched to a gene; V was cut back by 1 base and J by 6 bases. The CDR3 has 16 amino acids. Germline V gene lookup returns CDR1 MNHNS and CDR2 SASEGT.

A single count supports this clone. The J gene is TRBJ2-1, the V gene TRBV2, with 9 positions matching TRBD2. Germline lookup yields CDR1 SNHLY and CDR2 FYNNEI. The CDR3 totals 14 residues. The junction had 3 bases not matched to a gene; V was cut back by 2 bases and J by 7 bases. This chain's CDR3 is CASSEFLAGNEQFF. CDR3 nucleotides: TGTGCCAGCAGTGAATTTCTAGCGGGGAATGAGCAGTTCTTC.

This chain uses TRBV27 with TRBJ2-5; D might be TRBD2 (5 bases). Per germline, CDR1 MNHEY and CDR2 SMNVEV (reference sequence). V gave up 0 bases and J gave up 5 bases, with 7 bases separating them. The CDR3 consists of 13 residues. The CDR3 is CASSLSRAETQYF. The CDR3 DNA reads as TGTGCCAGCAGTTTATCGAGGGCGGAGACCCAGTACTTC.

V usage is TRBV5-6 and J usage is TRBJ2-5, with 14 positions matching TRBD2. CDR3 length equals 13 residues. Unmatched junction bases numbered 1, after V lost 7 bases and J lost 5 bases. The germline V gene encodes CDR1 SGHDT and CDR2 YYEEEE. The DNA for the CDR3 is TGTGCCAGCGGGACTAGCGGGAGTGAGACCCAGTACTTC. Its protein is CASGTSGSETQYF.

This chain links TRBV7-9 with TRBJ2-1; 10 bases are shared with TRBD2. V was pared by 5 bases and J by 4 bases, with 17 bases of the junction left unmatched. This CDR3 is 19 amino acids long. The V gene's germline CDR1 is SEHNR and CDR2 FQNEAQ (reference sequence). DNA for the CDR3: TGTGCCAGCAGCCCGGGGGCCTCTAGCGGGAGCATTTTATACAATGAGCAGTTCTTC. This gives the protein CASSPGASSGSILYNEQFF. Supplemented by reference TRBV7-9 and TRBJ2-1, the full variable domain reads DTGVSQNPRHKITKRGQNVTFRCDPISEHNRLYWYRQTLGQGPEFLTYFQNEAQLEKSRLLSDRFSAERPKGSFSTLEIQRTEQGDSAMYLCASSPGASSGSILYNEQFFGPGTRLTVL.

This clone was detected only once. This rearrangement joins TRBV5-6 to TRBJ2-3; D is ambiguous. The CDR3 loop spans 14 amino acids. Trimming took off 0 bases at V and 1 base at J, with 6 bases between the two ends. The germline CDR1 and CDR2 sequences are SGHDT and YYEEEE. The CDR3 loop is CASSLVQRTDTQYF. CDR3 in DNA: TGTGCCAGCAGCTTGGTACAGCGCACAGATACGCAGTATTTT.

The chain joins TRBV27 to TRBJ2-1; possibly TRBD2 for D (6 bases). CDR3 length: 19 amino acids. Germline CDR1 and CDR2: MNHEY and SMNVEV (reference sequence). Trimming pared 0 bases from V and 3 bases from J, leaving 21 bases between. CDR3: CASSLSTRSYDKDYNEQFF. The CDR3 DNA follows: TGTGCCAGCAGTTTATCGACTAGGTCTTACGATAAAGACTACAATGAGCAGTTCTTC.

This clone occurred a few times. V gene TRBV7-2 combines with J gene TRBJ2-7, with 8 bases matching TRBD2. The CDR3 is made up of 15 amino acids. J gave up 0 bases and V 5 bases, and 6 bases lay outside the gene matches. The germline gives CDR1 SGHTA, CDR2 FQGNSA. CDR3 amino acids: CASSPPGTSSYEQYF. For the CDR3, the DNA is TGTGCCAGCAGCCCCCCGGGGACTAGCTCCTACGAGCAGTACTTC.

The gene calls are TRBV5-4 and TRBJ1-2, with 7 bases fitting TRBD1. V was clipped by 5 bases and J by 0 bases; unmatched bases: 7. This CDR3 has 15 amino acids. Germline-derived CDR1 and CDR2 are SGHNT and YYREEE (reference sequence). CDR3 coding DNA: TGTGCCAGCAGATCCGGGACAGAGACTAACTATGGCTACACCTTC. Amino acid sequence: CASRSGTETNYGYTF.

The chain is built from TRBV5-1 and TRBJ1-2, with 7 nucleotides matching TRBD1. Germline-derived CDR1 and CDR2 are SGHRS and YFSETQ. After removal of 3 bases from V and 6 bases from J, the junction contained 14 bases not matched to a gene. This CDR3 has 16 residues. The CDR3: CASSSHLKGARHGYTF. DNA of the CDR3: TGCGCCAGCAGCTCGCACTTGAAGGGGGCGCGCCATGGCTACACCTTC.

The gene calls are TRBV6-5 and TRBJ2-7, with D tentatively TRBD1 (6 bases). The germline V gene encodes CDR1 MNHEY and CDR2 SVGAGI. The CDR3 runs 14 residues. The ends were cut back, 5 bases at V and 2 bases at J, with 13 bases in the middle. For the CDR3, the DNA is TGTGCCAGCAGTGGAAACAGGGTGACCTACGAGCAGTACTTC. Translation: CASSGNRVTYEQYF.